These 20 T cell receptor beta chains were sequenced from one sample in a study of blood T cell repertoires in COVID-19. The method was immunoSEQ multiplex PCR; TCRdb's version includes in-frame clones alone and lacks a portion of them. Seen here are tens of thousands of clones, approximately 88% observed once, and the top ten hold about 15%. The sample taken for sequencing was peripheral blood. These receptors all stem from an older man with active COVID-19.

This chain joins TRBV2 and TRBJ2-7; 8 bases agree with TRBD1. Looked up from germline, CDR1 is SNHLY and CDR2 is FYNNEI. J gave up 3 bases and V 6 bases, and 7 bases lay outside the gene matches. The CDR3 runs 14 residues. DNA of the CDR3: TGTGCCAGCAGAGAGGGACAGGTCTTCTACGAGCAGTACTTC. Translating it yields CASREGQVFYEQYF.

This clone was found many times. The CDR3 DNA is TGTGCCAGCAGCTTTCCCGACAGGGGTACAGATACGCAGTATTTT. This sequence encodes CASSFPDRGTDTQYF. This rearrangement joins TRBV7-9 to TRBJ2-3; 8 positions match TRBD1. The CDR3 extends over 15 amino acids. With V trimmed by 3 bases and J by 3 bases, 5 bases remained unmatched. Germline lookup yields CDR1 SEHNR and CDR2 FQNEAQ (reference sequence).

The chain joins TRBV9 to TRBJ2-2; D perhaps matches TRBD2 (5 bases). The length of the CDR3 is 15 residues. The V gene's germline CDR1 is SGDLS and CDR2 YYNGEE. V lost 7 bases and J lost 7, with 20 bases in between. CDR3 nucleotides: TGTGCCAGCCGCCGTAGTCGCGGGCCCGGCGGGGAGCTGTTTTTT. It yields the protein CASRRSRGPGGELFF. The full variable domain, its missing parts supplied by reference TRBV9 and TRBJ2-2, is DSGVTQTPKHLITATGQRVTLRCSPRSGDLSVYWYQQSLDQGLQFLIQYYNGEERAKGNILERFSAQQFPDLHSELNLSSLELGDSALYFCASRRSRGPGGELFFGEGSRLTVL.

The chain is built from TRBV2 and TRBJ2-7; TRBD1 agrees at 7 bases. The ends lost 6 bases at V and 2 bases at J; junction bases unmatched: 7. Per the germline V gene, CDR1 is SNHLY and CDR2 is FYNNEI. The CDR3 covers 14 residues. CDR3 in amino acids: CASSPLGTAYEQYF. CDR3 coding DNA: TGTGCCAGCAGCCCCCTCGGGACAGCCTACGAGCAGTACTTC.

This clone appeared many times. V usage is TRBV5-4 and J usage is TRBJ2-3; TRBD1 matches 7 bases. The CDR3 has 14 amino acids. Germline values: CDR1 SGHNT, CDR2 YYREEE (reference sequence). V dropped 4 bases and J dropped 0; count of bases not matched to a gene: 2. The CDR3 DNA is TGTGCCAGCAGCCGACAGGGAAGCACAGATACGCAGTATTTT. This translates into CASSRQGSTDTQYF.

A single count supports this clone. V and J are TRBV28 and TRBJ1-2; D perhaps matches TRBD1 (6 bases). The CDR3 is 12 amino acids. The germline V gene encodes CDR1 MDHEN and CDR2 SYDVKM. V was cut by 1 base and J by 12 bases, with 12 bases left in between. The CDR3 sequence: CASSLYQGSNTF. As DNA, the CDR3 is TGTGCCAGCAGTTTATATCAGGGGTCGAACACCTTC.

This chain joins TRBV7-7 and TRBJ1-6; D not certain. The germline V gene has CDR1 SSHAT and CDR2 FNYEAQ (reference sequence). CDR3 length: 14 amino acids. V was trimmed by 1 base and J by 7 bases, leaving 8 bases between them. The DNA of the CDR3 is TGTGCCAGCAGCTTAGGACGCGGAAATTCACCCCTCCACTTT. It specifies CASSLGRGNSPLHF.

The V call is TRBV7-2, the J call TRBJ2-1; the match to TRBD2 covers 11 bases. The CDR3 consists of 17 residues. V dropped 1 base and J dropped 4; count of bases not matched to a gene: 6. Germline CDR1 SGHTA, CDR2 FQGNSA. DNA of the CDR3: TGTGCCAGCAGCTTAGTCGCTAGCGGGAGGAGGTACAATGAGCAGTTCTTC. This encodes CASSLVASGRRYNEQFF.

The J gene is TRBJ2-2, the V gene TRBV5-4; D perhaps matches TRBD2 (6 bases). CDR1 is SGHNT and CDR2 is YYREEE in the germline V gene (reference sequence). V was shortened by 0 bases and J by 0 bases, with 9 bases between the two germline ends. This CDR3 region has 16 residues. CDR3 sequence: CASSLEGRSNTGELFF. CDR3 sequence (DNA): TGTGCCAGCAGCTTGGAAGGGAGGTCGAACACCGGGGAGCTGTTTTTT.

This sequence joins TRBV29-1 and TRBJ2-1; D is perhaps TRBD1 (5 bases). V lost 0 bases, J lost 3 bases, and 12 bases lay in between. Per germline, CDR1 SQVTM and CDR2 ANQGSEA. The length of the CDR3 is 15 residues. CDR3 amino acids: CSVEDNDSYYNEQFF. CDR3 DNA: TGCAGCGTTGAAGACAACGACAGTTACTACAATGAGCAGTTCTTC.

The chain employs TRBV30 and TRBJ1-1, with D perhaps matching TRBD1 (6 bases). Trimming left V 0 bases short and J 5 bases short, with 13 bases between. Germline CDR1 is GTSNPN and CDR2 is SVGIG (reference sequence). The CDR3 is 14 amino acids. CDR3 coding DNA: TGTGCCTGGAGTGTGGGGGGGGCCGATACTGAAGCTTTCTTT. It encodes CAWSVGGADTEAFF.

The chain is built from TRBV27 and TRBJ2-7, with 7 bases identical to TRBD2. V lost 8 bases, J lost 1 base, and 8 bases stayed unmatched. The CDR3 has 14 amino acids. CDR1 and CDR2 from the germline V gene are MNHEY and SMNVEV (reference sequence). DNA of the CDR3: TGTGCCAGCCGGCGCGGGAGAGGGTCCTACGAGCAGTACTTC. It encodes CASRRGRGSYEQYF.

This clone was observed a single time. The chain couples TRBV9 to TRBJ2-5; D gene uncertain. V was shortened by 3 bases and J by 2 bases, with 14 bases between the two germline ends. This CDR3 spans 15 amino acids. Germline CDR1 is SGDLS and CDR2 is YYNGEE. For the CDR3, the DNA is TGTGCCAGCAGCGGCGATGGGCGCTCGCAAGAGACCCAGTACTTC. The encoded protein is CASSGDGRSQETQYF.

CDR3: CSVAPPGQSSEQFF. CDR3 in DNA: TGCAGCGTTGCCCCTCCGGGACAGTCAAGTGAGCAGTTCTTC. The chain combines TRBV29-1 with TRBJ2-1; TRBD1 matches at 7 bases. Germline CDR1 reads SQVTM; CDR2 reads ANQGSEA. There are 14 residues in the CDR3. The trim removed 4 bases at V and 9 bases at J, leaving 12 bases unmatched.

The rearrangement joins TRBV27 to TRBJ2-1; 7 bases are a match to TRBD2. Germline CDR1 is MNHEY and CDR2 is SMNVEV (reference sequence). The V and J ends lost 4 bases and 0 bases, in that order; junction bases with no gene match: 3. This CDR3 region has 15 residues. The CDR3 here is CASSSGTNSYNEQFF. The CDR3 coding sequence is TGTGCCAGCAGTTCCGGGACTAACTCCTACAATGAGCAGTTCTTC.

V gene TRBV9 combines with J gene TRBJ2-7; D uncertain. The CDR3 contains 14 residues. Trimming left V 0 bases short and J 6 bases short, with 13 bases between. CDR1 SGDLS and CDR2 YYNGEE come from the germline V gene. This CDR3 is CASSVAQAETEQYF. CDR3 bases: TGTGCCAGCAGCGTAGCCCAGGCTGAAACCGAGCAGTACTTC.

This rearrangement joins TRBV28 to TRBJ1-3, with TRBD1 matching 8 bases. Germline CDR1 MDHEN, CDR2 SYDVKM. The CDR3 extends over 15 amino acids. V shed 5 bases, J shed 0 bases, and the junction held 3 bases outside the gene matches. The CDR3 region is CASSTGGTSGNTIYF. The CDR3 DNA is TGTGCCAGCAGTACAGGGGGGACCTCTGGAAACACCATATATTTT. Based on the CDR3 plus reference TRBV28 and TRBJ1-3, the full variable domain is DVKVTQSSRYLVKRTGEKVFLECVQDMDHENMFWYRQDPGLGLRLIYFSYDVKMKEKGDIPEGYSVSREKKERFSLILESASTNQTSMYLCASSTGGTSGNTIYFGEGSWLTVV.

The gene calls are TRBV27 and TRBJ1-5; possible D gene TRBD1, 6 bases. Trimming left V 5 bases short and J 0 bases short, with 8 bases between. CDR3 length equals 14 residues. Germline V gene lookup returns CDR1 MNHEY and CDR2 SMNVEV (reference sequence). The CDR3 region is CASSRTVSNQPQHF. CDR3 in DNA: TGTGCCAGCAGTCGGACAGTTAGCAATCAGCCCCAGCATTTT.

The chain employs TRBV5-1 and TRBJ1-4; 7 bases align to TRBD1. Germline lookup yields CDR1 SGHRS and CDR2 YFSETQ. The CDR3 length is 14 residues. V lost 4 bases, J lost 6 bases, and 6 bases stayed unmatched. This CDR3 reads CASSPTTGYEKLFF. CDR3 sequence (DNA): TGCGCCAGCAGCCCCACGACAGGGTATGAAAAACTGTTTTTT.

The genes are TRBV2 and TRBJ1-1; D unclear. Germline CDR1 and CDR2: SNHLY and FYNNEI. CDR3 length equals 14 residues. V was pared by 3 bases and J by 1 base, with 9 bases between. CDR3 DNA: TGTGCCAGCAGTGACGGGTATCCGAACACTGAAGCTTTCTTT. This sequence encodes CASSDGYPNTEAFF. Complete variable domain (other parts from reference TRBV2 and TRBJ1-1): EPEVTQTPSHQVTQMGQEVILRCVPISNHLYFYWYRQILGQKVEFLVSFYNNEISEKSEIFDDQFSVERPDGSNFTLKIRSTKLEDSAMYFCASSDGYPNTEAFFGQGTRLTVV.